This TCR beta chain originates from a study of CD8+ T cells in alopecia areata (dated by TCRdb to between 2017 and 2018). Regarding the study in general: Treated patients were enrolled in an open-label pilot trial of oral tofacitinib, 5 to 10 mg twice daily, for moderate-to-severe alopecia areata. Disease severity in treated patients was measured with the SALT score, which quantifies the percentage of affected scalp surface area. Scalp clonality was compared across normal scalp (n=4), patchy alopecia areata scalp (n=8), and alopecia totalis/universalis scalp (n=8). TCRbeta CDR3 regions were amplified by immunoSEQ multiplex PCR with 35 Vbeta forward and 13 Jbeta reverse primers. Biopsies were taken from tofacitinib-treated patients at baseline and again at 4 and 24 weeks into treatment, and several of those patients also had a later scalp biopsy. RNA came from the PAXgene miRNA kit for fixed scalp, the miRNeasy kit for PBMCs, and the RNeasy kit for mouse skin. Tofacitinib was administered for 6 to 18 months, and 6 months of follow-up off drug were then conducted to assess delayed response and recurrence. To study T cell clonal expansion in alopecia areata, the researchers applied high-throughput TCRbeta sequencing to both the C3H/HeJ mouse model and human patients. Human TCRbeta sequencing covered scalp tissue and sorted CD4+ and CD8+ peripheral blood T cells from patchy and totalis/universalis alopecia areata patients and healthy controls.

Libraries came from the immunoSEQ multiplex PCR assay. RNA was extracted from all samples and reverse transcribed into cDNA as template for TCR sequencing. First-strand cDNA was synthesized using SuperScript III with a 2:1 mix of oligo-dT and random hexamers. A synthetic immune receptor repertoire was used to gauge amplification bias, and whatever bias remained was removed computationally. As for the original processing: Raw reads were preprocessed for error removal, and CDR3 was defined according to IMGT conventions as running from the conserved cysteine to phenylalanine. Clonality was computed by normalizing Shannon entropy by log2 of the number of productive unique TCRs and subtracting the result from 1. Whether each scalp clone was CD4 or CD8 was inferred by checking scalp TCRbeta sequences against the CD4 and CD8 repertoires from sorted blood. TCRdb re-hosts the immuneACCESS table, in-frame sequences only. Its copies lack some clones; in the studies checked, an unresolved V gene accounts for under half of them, and the cause for the rest is not known. For V, J and clone size, that table is used; D and trimming come from the DNA. The sample table holds around 180,000 clones, of which about three fifths were seen once. The biggest ten clones account for approximately 1% of the sample.

Concerning this clone: This clone's antigen is unknown. It has no much larger one-base neighbor in the sample; base qualities were not kept.

The sample's time point label, decoded: roughly 26 weeks on oral tofacitinib. Interpreted using the paper, the treatment or condition label stands for: oral pan-JAK inhibitor, 5-10 mg twice daily. Lesional scalp punch biopsies and peripheral blood were collected from alopecia areata patients. PBMCs were isolated by density centrifugation and stained for CD3, CD4 and CD8, after which CD4+ and CD8+ T cells were sorted on a FACSAria. The study at large found these results: Because the treated cohort was small and had only one nonresponder, larger studies are needed to examine links between baseline CD8+ expansion and response. Unlike mouse skin, where gammadelta T cells dominate, normal human skin contains resident alphabeta T cells that get sequenced too, which complicates analysis of the scalp TCR repertoire. Scalp clonality and the number of expanded CD8+ clones among the top 100 scalp clones were significantly decreased by tofacitinib. Compared with normal scalp, lesional scalp, particularly in alopecia totalis/universalis, had higher clonality and more expanded CD8+ clones, which suggests antigenic drive. Compared with mice, TCR sequences shared between patients were less clear, possibly partly because of HLA diversity across the patient population. During tofacitinib treatment, many expanded lesional clones stuck around in both scalp and blood, and this persistence may partly explain why relapse happens after treatment is stopped.

CDR1 GTSNPN and CDR2 SVGIG were looked up in the germline V gene (reference sequence). V is shortened by 1 base, J by 6 bases, and the region joining them spans 13 bases. The cysteine opens and the phenylalanine closes a CDR3 of 15 amino acids. CDR3 DNA is the only sequence kept; it has 45 bases, read in frame from the first base. The clonotype was recovered from a human donor with alopecia areata. The V and J genes are TRBV30 and TRBJ1-6; no D gene can be assigned with confidence. Specimen: CD4+ T cells sorted from blood, collected at week 24, from a patient treated with tofacitinib. CDR3 protein: CAWSGGYPSNSPLHF. Read as DNA, the sequence is TGTGCCTGGAGTGGAGGATACCCTTCTAATTCACCCCTCCACTTT.